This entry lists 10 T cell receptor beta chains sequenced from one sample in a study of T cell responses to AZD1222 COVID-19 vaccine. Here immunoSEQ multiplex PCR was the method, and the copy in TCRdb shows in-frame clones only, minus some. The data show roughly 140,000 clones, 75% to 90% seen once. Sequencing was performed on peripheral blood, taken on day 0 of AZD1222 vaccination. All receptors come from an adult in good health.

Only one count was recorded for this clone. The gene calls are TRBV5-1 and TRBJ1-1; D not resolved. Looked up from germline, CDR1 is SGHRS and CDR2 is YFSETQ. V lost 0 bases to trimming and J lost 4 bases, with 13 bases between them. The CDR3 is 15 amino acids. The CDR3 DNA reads TGCGCCAGCAGCTTGGCCGGGCTGGGGTGCACTGAAGCTTTCTTT. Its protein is CASSLAGLGCTEAFF.

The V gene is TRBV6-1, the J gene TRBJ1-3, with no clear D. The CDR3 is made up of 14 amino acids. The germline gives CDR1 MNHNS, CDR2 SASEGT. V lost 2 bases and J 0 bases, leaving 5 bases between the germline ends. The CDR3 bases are TGTGCCAGCAGTGAACTGAGCTCTGGAAACACCATATATTTT. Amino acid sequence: CASSELSSGNTIYF.

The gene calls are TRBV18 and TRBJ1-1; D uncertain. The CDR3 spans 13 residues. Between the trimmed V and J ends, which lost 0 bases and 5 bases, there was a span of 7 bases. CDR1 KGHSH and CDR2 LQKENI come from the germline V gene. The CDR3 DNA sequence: TGTGCCAGCTCACCACCTGTAGTGACTGAAGCTTTCTTT. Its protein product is CASSPPVVTEAFF.

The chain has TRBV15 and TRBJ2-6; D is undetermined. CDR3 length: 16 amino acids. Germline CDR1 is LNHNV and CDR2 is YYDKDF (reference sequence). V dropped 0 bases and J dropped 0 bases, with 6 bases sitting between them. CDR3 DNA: TGTGCCACCAGCAGAGATATAGCCTCTGGGGCCAACGTCCTGACTTTC. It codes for CATSRDIASGANVLTF.

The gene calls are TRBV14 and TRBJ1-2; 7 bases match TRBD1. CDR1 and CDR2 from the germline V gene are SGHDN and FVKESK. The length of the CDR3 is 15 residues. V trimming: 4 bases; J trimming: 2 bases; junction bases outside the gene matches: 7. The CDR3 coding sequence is TGTGCCAGCAGCCTACAACAGGGGAGAAACTATGGCTACACCTTC. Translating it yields CASSLQQGRNYGYTF.

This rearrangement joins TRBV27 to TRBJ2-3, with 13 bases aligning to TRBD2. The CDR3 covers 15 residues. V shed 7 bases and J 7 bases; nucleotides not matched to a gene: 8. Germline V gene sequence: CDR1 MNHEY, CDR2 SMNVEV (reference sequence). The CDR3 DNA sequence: TGTGCCAGCAATGCCGGGACTAGCGGGACAAATACGCAGTATTTT. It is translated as CASNAGTSGTNTQYF.

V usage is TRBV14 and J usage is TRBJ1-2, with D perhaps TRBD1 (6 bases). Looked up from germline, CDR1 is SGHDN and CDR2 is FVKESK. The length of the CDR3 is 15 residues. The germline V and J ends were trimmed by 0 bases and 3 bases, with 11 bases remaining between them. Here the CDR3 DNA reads TGTGCCAGCAGCCAAGAAAACAGGGTTTACTATGGCTACACCTTC. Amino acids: CASSQENRVYYGYTF. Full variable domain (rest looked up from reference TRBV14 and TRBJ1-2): EAGVTQFPSHSVIEKGQTVTLRCDPISGHDNLYWYRRVMGKEIKFLLHFVKESKQDESGMPNNRFLAERTGGTYSTLKVQPAELEDSGVYFCASSQENRVYYGYTFGSGTRLTVV.

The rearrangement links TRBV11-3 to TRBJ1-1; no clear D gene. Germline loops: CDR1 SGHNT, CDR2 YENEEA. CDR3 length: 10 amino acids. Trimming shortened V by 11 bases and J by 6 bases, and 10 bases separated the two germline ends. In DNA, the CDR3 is TGTGCCGTCTCGGGCTCTGAAGCTTTCTTT. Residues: CAVSGSEAFF.

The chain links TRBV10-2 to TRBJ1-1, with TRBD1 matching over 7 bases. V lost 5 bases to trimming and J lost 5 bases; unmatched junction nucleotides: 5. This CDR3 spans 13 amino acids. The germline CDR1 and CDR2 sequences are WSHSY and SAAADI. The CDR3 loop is CASSPGGLTEAFF. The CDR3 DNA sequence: TGCGCCAGCAGTCCAGGGGGATTGACTGAAGCTTTCTTT.

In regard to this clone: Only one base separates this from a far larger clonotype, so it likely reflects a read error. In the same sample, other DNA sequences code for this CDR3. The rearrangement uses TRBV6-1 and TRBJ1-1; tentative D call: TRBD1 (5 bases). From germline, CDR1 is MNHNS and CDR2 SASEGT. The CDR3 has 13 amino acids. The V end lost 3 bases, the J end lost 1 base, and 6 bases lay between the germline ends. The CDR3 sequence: CASSDRENTEAFF. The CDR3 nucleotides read TGTGCCAGCAGTGACAGGGAGAACACTGAAGCTTTCTTT.